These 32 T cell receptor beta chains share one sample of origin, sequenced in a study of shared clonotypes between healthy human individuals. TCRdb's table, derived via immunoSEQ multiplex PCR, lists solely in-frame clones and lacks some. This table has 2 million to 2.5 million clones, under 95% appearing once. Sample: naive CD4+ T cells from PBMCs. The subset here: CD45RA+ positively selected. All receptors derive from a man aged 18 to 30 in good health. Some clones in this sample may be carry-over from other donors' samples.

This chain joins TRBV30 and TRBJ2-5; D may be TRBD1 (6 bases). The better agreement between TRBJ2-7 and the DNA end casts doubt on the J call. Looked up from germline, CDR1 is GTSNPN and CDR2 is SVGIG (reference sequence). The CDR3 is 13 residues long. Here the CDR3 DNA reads TGTGCCTGGAGTGTGCAGGGGATCTACGAGCAGTACTTC. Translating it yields CAWSVQGIYEQYF.

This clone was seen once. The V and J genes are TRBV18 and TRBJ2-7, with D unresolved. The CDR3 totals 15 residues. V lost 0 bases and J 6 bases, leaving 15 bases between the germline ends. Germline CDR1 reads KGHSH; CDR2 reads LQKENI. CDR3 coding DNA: TGTGCCAGCTCACCACCGTCCGGTGGTTCCGGCGAGCAGTACTTC. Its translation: CASSPPSGGSGEQYF.

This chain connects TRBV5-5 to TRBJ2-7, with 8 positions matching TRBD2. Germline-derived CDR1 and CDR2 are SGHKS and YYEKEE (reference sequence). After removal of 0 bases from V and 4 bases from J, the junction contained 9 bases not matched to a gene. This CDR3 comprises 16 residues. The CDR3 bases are TGTGCCAGCAGCTTGGGGGTCGGAGCGGGAGATTACGAGCAGTACTTC. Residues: CASSLGVGAGDYEQYF.

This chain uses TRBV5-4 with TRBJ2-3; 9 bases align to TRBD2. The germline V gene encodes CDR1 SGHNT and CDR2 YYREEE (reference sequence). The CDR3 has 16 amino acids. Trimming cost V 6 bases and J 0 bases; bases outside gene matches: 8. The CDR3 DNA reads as TGTGCCAGCATACTAGCGGGCGCTGCTAGCACAGATACGCAGTATTTT. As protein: CASILAGAASTDTQYF.

CDR3 sequence reads: CASSTDRQNYGYTF. CDR3 sequence (DNA): TGTGCCAGTAGTACGGACAGGCAGAACTATGGCTACACCTTC. V and J are TRBV19 and TRBJ1-2; 7 nucleotides line up with TRBD1. Trimming cost V 4 bases and J 2 bases; bases outside gene matches: 4. CDR1 is LNHDA, CDR2 SQIVND, per germline (reference sequence). The CDR3 is 14 residues long. Supplemented by reference TRBV19 and TRBJ1-2, the full variable domain reads DGGITQSPKYLFRKEGQNVTLSCEQNLNHDAMYWYRQDPGQGLRLIYYSQIVNDFQKGDIAEGYSVSREKKESFPLTVTSAQKNPTAFYLCASSTDRQNYGYTFGSGTRLTVV.

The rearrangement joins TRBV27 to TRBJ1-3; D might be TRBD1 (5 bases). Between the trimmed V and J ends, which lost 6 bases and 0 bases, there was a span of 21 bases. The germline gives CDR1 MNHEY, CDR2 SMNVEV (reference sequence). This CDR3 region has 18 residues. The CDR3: CASSESPTGGISGNTIYF. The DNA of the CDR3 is TGTGCCAGCAGCGAGAGCCCAACTGGGGGGATCTCTGGAAACACCATATATTTT.

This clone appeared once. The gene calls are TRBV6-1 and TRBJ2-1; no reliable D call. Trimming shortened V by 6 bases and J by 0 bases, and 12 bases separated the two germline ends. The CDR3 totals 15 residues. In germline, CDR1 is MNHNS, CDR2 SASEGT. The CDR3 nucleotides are TGTGCCAGCAGCCCTACTTCTAGCTCCTACAATGAGCAGTTCTTC. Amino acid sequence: CASSPTSSSYNEQFF.

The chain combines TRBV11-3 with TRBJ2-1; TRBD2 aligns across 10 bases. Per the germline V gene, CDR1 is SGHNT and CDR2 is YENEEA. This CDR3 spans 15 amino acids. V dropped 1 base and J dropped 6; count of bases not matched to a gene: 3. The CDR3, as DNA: TGTGCCAGCAGCTTAGGAGTAGCGGGGGGCAATGAGCAGTTCTTC. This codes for CASSLGVAGGNEQFF.

DNA of the CDR3: TGTGCCAGCAGCACATTCAGCGGTGGCTACACCTTC. Translating it yields CASSTFSGGYTF. The rearrangement links TRBV9 to TRBJ1-2; D is unclear. This CDR3 spans 12 amino acids. Looked up from germline, CDR1 is SGDLS and CDR2 is YYNGEE. Trimming left V 4 bases short and J 7 bases short, with 11 bases between.

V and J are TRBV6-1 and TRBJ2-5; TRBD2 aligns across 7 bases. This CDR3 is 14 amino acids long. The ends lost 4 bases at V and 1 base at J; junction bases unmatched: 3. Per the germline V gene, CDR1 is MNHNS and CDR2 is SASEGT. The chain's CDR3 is CASSASGVQETQYF. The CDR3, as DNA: TGTGCCAGCAGTGCGAGCGGGGTCCAAGAGACCCAGTACTTC.

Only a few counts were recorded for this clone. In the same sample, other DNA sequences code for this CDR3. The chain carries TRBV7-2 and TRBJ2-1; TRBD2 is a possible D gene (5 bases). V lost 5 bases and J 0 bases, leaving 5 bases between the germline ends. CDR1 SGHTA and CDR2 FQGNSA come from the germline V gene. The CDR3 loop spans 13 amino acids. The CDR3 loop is CASSGSSYNEQFF. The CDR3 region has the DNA TGTGCCAGCAGCGGGAGCTCCTACAATGAGCAGTTCTTC.

The CDR3 sequence: CASSIRGRPSYNEQFF. CDR3 bases: TGTGCCAGTAGTATTCGCGGGAGACCTTCCTACAATGAGCAGTTCTTC. The chain combines TRBV19 with TRBJ2-1, with 7 bases identical to TRBD2. Germline lookup yields CDR1 LNHDA and CDR2 SQIVND (reference sequence). The CDR3 runs 16 residues. Unmatched junction bases numbered 6, after V lost 3 bases and J lost 1 base.

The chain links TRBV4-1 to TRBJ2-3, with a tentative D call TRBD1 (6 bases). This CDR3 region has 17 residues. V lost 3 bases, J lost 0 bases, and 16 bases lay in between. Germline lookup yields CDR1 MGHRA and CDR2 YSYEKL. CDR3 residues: CASSQGVRGGSTDTQYF. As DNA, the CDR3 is TGCGCCAGCAGCCAGGGGGTCAGGGGCGGGAGCACAGATACGCAGTATTTT.

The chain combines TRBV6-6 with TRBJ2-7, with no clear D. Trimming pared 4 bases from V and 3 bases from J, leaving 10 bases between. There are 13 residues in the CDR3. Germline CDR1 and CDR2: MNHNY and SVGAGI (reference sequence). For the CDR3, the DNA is TGTGCCAGCAGTTTGGACGGTAACTACGAGCAGTACTTC. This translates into CASSLDGNYEQYF.

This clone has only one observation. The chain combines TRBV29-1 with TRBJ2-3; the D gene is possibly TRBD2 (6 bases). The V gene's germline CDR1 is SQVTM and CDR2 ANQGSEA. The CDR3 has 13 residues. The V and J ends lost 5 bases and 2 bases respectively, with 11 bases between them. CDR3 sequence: CSVTSKFTDTQYF. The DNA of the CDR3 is TGCAGCGTTACTAGCAAGTTCACAGATACGCAGTATTTT.

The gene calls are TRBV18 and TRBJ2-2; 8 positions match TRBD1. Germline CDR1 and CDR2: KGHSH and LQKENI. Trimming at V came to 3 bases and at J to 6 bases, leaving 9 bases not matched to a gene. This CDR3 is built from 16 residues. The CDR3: CASSPQSNRGAGELFF. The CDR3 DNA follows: TGTGCCAGCTCACCTCAATCGAACAGGGGGGCCGGGGAGCTGTTTTTT.

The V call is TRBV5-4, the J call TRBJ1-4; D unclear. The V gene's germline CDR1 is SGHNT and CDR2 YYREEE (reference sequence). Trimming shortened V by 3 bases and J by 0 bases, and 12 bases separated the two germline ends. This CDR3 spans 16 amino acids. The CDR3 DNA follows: TGTGCCAGCAGCTCCCTACCGGGTGCAACTAATGAAAAACTGTTTTTT. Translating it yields CASSSLPGATNEKLFF.

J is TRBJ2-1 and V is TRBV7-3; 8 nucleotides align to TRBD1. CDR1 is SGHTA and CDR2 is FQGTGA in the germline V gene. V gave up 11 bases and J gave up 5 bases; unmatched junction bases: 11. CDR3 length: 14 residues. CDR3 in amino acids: CASTPGTGHNEQFF. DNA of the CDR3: TGTGCCTCCACCCCCGGGACAGGCCACAATGAGCAGTTCTTC. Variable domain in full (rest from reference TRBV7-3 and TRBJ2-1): GAGVSQTPSNKVTEKGKYVELRCDPISGHTALYWYRQSLGQGPEFLIYFQGTGAADDSGLPNDRFFAVRPEGSVSTLKIQRTERGDSAVYLCASTPGTGHNEQFFGPGTRLTVL.

CDR3 in amino acids: CASSPEVGVSYEQYF. The DNA of the CDR3 is TGTGCCAGCAGCCCAGAGGTGGGGGTCTCCTACGAGCAGTACTTC. The chain joins TRBV11-2 to TRBJ2-7; D is possibly TRBD1 or TRBD2 (5 bases each). V was pared by 5 bases and J by 0 bases, with 14 bases between. In germline, CDR1 is SGHAT, CDR2 FQNNGV. This CDR3 has 15 residues.

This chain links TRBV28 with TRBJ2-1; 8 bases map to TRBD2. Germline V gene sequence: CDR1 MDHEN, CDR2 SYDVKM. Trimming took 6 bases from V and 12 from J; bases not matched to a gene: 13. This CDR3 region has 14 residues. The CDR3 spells CASRLAGTTSWQFF. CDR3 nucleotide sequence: TGTGCCAGCAGGTTAGCGGGGACTACCTCCTGGCAGTTCTTC.

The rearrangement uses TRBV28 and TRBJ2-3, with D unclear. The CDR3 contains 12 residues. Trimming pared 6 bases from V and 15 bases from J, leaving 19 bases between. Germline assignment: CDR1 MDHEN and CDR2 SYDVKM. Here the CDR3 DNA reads TGTGCCAGCAGAGCCCCAGGCCTGGACGAATATTTT. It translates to CASRAPGLDEYF.

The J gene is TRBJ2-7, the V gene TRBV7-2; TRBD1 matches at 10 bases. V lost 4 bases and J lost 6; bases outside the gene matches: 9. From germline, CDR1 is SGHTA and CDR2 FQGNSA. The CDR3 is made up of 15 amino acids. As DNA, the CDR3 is TGTGCCAGCAGCTCGTCCGGGACAGGGGCCTTCGAGCAGTACTTC. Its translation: CASSSSGTGAFEQYF. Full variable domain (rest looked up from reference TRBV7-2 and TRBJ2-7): GAGVSQSPSNKVTEKGKDVELRCDPISGHTALYWYRQSLGQGLEFLIYFQGNSAPDKSGLPSDRFSAERTGGSVSTLTIQRTQQEDSAVYLCASSSSGTGAFEQYFGPGTRLTVT.

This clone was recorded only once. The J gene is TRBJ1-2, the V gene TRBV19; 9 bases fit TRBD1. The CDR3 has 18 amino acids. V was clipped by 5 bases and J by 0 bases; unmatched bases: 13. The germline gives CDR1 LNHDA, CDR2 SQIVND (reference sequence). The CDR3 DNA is TGTGCCAGTAGTTGGGCCCGGGACAGGGCCCGGCCTAACTATGGCTACACCTTC. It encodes CASSWARDRARPNYGYTF.

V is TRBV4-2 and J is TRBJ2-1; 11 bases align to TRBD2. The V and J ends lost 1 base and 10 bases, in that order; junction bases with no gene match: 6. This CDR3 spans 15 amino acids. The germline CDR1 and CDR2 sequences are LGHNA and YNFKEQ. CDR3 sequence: CASSQVAGGPGEQFF. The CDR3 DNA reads TGTGCCAGCAGCCAAGTAGCGGGAGGGCCCGGGGAGCAGTTCTTC.

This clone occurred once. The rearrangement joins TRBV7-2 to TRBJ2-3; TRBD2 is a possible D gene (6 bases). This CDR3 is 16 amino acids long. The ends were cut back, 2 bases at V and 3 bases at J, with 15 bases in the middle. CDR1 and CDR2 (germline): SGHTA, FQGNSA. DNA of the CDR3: TGTGCCAGCAGCTTAATCAGAACGGCGGGGACAGATACGCAGTATTTT. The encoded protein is CASSLIRTAGTDTQYF.

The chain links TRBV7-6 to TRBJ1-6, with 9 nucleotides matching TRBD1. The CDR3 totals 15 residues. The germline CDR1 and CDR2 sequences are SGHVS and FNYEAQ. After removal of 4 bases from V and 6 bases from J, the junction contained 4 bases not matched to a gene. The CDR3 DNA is TGTGCCAGCAGCTCCGGACAGGGGATTAATTCACCCCTCCACTTT. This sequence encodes CASSSGQGINSPLHF. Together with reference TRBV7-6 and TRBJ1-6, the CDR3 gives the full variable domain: GAGVSQSPRYKVTKRGQDVALRCDPISGHVSLYWYRQALGQGPEFLTYFNYEAQQDKSGLPNDRFSAERPEGSISTLTIQRTEQRDSAMYRCASSSGQGINSPLHFGNGTRLTVT.

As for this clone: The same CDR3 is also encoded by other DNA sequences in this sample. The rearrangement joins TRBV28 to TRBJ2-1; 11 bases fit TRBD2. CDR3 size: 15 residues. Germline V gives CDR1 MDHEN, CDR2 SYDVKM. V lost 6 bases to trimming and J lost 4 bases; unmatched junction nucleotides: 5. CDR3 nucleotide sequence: TGTGCCAGCAGCTTAGCGGGAGGGCGATACAATGAGCAGTTCTTC. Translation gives CASSLAGGRYNEQFF.

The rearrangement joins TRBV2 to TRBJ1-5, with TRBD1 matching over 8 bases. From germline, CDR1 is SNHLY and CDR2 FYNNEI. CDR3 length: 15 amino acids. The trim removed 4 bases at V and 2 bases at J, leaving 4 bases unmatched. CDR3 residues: CASSAGQGGNQPQHF. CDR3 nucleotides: TGTGCCAGCAGTGCCGGACAGGGTGGCAATCAGCCCCAGCATTTT.

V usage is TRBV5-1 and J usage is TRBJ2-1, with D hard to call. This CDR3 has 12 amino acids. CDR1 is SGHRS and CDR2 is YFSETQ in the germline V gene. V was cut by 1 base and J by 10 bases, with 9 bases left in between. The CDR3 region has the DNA TGCGCCAGCAGCTTGTCTTTGGAAGAGCAGTTCTTC. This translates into CASSLSLEEQFF.

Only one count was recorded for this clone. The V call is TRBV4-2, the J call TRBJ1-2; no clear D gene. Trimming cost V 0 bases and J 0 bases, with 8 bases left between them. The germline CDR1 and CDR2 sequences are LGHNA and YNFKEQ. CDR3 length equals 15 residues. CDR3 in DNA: TGTGCCAGCAGCCAAGATCCCACAGCTAACTATGGCTACACCTTC. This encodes CASSQDPTANYGYTF.

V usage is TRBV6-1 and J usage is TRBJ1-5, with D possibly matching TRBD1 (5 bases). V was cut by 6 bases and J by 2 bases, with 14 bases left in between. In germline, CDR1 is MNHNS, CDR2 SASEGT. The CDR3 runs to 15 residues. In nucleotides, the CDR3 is TGTGCCAGCAGCGGTCAAGGGGTCGGCAATCAGCCCCAGCATTTT. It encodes CASSGQGVGNQPQHF.

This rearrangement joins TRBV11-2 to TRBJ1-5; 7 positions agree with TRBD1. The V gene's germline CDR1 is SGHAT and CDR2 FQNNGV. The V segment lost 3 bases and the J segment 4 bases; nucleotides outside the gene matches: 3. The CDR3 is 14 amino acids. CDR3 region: CASSFRDSNQPQHF. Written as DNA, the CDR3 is TGTGCCAGCAGCTTCCGGGACAGTAATCAGCCCCAGCATTTT.